This entry describes one T cell receptor (beta chain). Its antigen remains unknown. The data were obtained in a study of CXCR3-negative and CXCR3-positive naive CD8 T cells. Findings of the study overall: The TRBV-TRBJ usage of naive CXCR3-negative and CXCR3-positive cells was similar, but that of memory cells differed. Fresh PBMCs were used in most assays, and CXCR3 expression partially decreased after cryopreservation. Relative to memory CD8+ cells, whose diversity was much lower, both naive subsets had comparably high diversity.

Germline CDR1 LGHNA, CDR2 YNFKEQ. The CDR3 sequence is 14 residues long. Preparation of TRB cDNA libraries relied on 5' RACE carrying UMI labels. TCRdb reanalyzed the 5' RACE reads, giving one entry per CDR3 protein sequence and no DNA. The sample spans 70,000 to 100,000 distinct CDR3 sequences; the ten largest clones claim over 1.5%. The TCR comes from a human donor in good health. Some clones in this sample may be carry-over from other donors' samples. The specimen was naive CXCR3- CD8+ T cells from blood. Subset here: CD45RO-CCR7+CD27+CD95- naive CD8+ T cells lacking CXCR3 (TNR3-). The chain couples TRBV4-2 to TRBJ2-2. The chain's CDR3 is CASSQDLYSGELFF.